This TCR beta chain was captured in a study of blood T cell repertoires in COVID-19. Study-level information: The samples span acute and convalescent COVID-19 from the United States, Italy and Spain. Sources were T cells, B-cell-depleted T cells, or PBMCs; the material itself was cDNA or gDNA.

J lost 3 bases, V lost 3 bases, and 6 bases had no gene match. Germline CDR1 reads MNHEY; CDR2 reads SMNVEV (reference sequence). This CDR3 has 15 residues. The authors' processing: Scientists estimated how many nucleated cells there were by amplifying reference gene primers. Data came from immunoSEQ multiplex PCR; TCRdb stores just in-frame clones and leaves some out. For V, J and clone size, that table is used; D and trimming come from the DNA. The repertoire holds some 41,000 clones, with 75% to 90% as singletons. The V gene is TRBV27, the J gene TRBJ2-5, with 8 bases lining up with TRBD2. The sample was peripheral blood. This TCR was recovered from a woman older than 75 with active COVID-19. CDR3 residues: CASSLQRGPKETQYF. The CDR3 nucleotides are TGTGCCAGCAGTTTGCAGCGGGGGCCCAAAGAGACCCAGTACTTC.